This record looks at one TCR beta chain sequence and its context. The CDR3 is 13 residues long. Germline V lookup: CDR1 SGHAT, CDR2 FQNNGV. With 10 bases removed from V and 0 bases from J, the gap between germline ends came to 11 bases. The donors were members of the approximately 120-subject validation cohort (separate from the roughly 660-subject first cohort). The data derive from a study of cytomegalovirus exposure and HLA in healthy donors. Method: immunoSEQ multiplex PCR; TCRdb's copy keeps in-frame clones and lacks some. The sample holds 110,000 or so clones; around nine tenths are singletons and the top ten take around 4.5%.

The sequence was collected from a man aged 18 to 35 in good health and CMV-seropositive. V is TRBV11-2 and J is TRBJ2-3, with unresolved D. The sample was PBMCs. Here the CDR3 reads CAKQSSSTDTQYF. DNA for the CDR3: TGTGCCAAACAGAGCTCTAGCACAGATACGCAGTATTTT.